One sample yielded the 16 T cell receptor beta chains listed below, sequenced in a study of blood T cell repertoires in COVID-19. Measured with immunoSEQ multiplex PCR; TCRdb has only the in-frame clones, and not every one. Here the sample spans about 84,000 clones, around 83% being singletons. The sequencing input was peripheral blood. These receptors were collected from an older man with active or convalescent COVID-19.

V and J are TRBV19 and TRBJ2-1, with TRBD2 identical over 8 bases. This CDR3 has 15 amino acids. Trimming removed 3 bases from V and 6 bases from J; junction bases left unmatched: 7. Per germline, CDR1 LNHDA and CDR2 SQIVND (reference sequence). The CDR3 DNA sequence: TGTGCCAGTAGTATCGGCCTAGCGGGTTTCAATGAGCAGTTCTTC. Protein: CASSIGLAGFNEQFF.

This clone was seen a single time. The chain uses TRBV11-2 and TRBJ1-4; D not certain. There are 15 residues in the CDR3. Trimming left V 0 bases short and J 8 bases short, with 13 bases between. Germline-derived CDR1 and CDR2 are SGHAT and FQNNGV. CDR3 sequence reads: CASSLDLGRGEKLFF. CDR3 DNA sequence: TGTGCCAGCAGCTTAGATTTGGGCAGAGGGGAAAAACTGTTTTTT.

The rearrangement uses TRBV18 and TRBJ2-5; D ambiguous. V was clipped by 6 bases and J by 3 bases, with 14 bases between them. In germline, CDR1 is KGHSH, CDR2 LQKENI. The CDR3 spans 14 residues. The CDR3 loop is CASSESGPKETQYF. The CDR3 DNA follows: TGTGCCAGCTCGGAATCAGGTCCGAAAGAGACCCAGTACTTC. The whole variable domain, filled in from reference TRBV18 and TRBJ2-5, reads NAGVMQNPRHLVRRRGQEARLRCSPMKGHSHVYWYRQLPEEGLKFMVYLQKENIIDESGMPKERFSAEFPKEGPSILRIQQVVRGDSAAYFCASSESGPKETQYFGPGTRLLVL.

The chain uses TRBV3-1 (or the pseudogene TRBV3-2) and TRBJ2-2; 9 bases align to TRBD2. The CDR3 has 17 residues. Germline CDR1 is LGHDT and CDR2 is YNNKEL (reference sequence). The ends lost 0 bases at V and 2 bases at J; junction bases unmatched: 4. The CDR3 coding sequence is TGTGCCAGCAGCCAAGATCGCGGGGGGGAAAACACCGGGGAGCTGTTTTTT. Translation gives CASSQDRGGENTGELFF.

The chain couples TRBV10-3 to TRBJ1-2, with D tentatively TRBD1 (5 bases). CDR1 and CDR2 from the germline V gene are ENHRY and SYGVKD. This CDR3 contains 18 residues. Between the trimmed V and J ends, which lost 3 bases and 12 bases, there was a span of 32 bases. As DNA, the CDR3 is TGTGCCATCAGTGACCCGGGGGGACCCACTTTTTATACTATGGCTAACACCTTC. It is translated as CAISDPGGPTFYTMANTF.

This clone was found once. The chain has TRBV5-6 and TRBJ2-7, with 8 bases that match TRBD1. This CDR3 has 13 amino acids. CDR1 is SGHDT and CDR2 is YYEEEE in the germline V gene. Trimming cost V 3 bases and J 3 bases; bases outside gene matches: 2. The CDR3 DNA reads TGTGCCAGCAGCTGGACAGGGAACTACGAGCAGTACTTC. This sequence encodes CASSWTGNYEQYF.

This chain joins TRBV25-1 and TRBJ2-5, with 7 bases identical to TRBD2. Germline values: CDR1 MGHDK, CDR2 SYGVNS. The V segment lost 0 bases and the J segment 3 bases; nucleotides outside the gene matches: 4. The CDR3 is made up of 15 amino acids. CDR3 DNA sequence: TGTGCCAGCAGTGAATACGGAAGCGGGAAAGAGACCCAGTACTTC. Translation: CASSEYGSGKETQYF.

This sequence joins TRBV19 and TRBJ2-5, with D tentatively TRBD2 (7 bases). The CDR3 spans 15 residues. The V end lost 5 bases, the J end lost 2 bases, and 15 bases lay between the germline ends. The germline gives CDR1 LNHDA, CDR2 SQIVND (reference sequence). In DNA, the CDR3 is TGTGCCAGTAGTGTGGGAGGGGGATGGCAAGAGACCCAGTACTTC. This encodes CASSVGGGWQETQYF.

This chain links TRBV6-5 with TRBJ1-3, with 11 bases lining up with TRBD1. The CDR3 contains 15 residues. Per germline, CDR1 MNHEY and CDR2 SVGAGI. Losses at the gene ends were 10 bases for V and 1 base for J; bases not matched to a gene: 6. DNA of the CDR3: TGTGCCACCTCGGACAGGGGGCTGTCTGGAAACACCATATATTTT. Its translation: CATSDRGLSGNTIYF.

The chain couples TRBV7-8 to TRBJ2-1; 8 nucleotides agree with TRBD2. The junction had 3 bases not matched to a gene; V was cut back by 1 base and J by 4 bases. The CDR3 covers 15 residues. CDR1 and CDR2 (germline): SGHVS, FQNEAQ. CDR3 residues: CASSLGGGIYNEQFF. DNA of the CDR3: TGTGCCAGCAGCTTAGGCGGGGGGATTTACAATGAGCAGTTCTTC.

The chain links TRBV3-1 (or the pseudogene TRBV3-2) to TRBJ2-2; tentative D call: TRBD2 (5 bases). Germline values: CDR1 LGHDT, CDR2 YNNKEL (reference sequence). V shed 3 bases and J shed 1 base, with 6 bases lying between them. The CDR3 is 14 residues long. The CDR3 coding sequence is TGTGCCAGCAGCCACGGGGAGAACACCGGGGAGCTGTTTTTT. This translates into CASSHGENTGELFF.

This chain uses TRBV15 with TRBJ2-1; 7 positions agree with TRBD2. The CDR3 has 15 amino acids. V was pared by 3 bases and J by 4 bases, with 6 bases of the junction left unmatched. The germline gives CDR1 LNHNV, CDR2 YYDKDF (reference sequence). In DNA form, the CDR3 reads TGTGCCACCAGCAGGGAGCGGGGCATTTACAATGAGCAGTTCTTC. This translates into CATSRERGIYNEQFF. The complete variable domain, with remaining parts taken from reference TRBV15 and TRBJ2-1, reads DAMVIQNPRYQVTQFGKPVTLSCSQTLNHNVMYWYQQKSSQAPKLLFHYYDKDFNNEADTPDNFQSRRPNTSFCFLDIRSPGLGDTAMYLCATSRERGIYNEQFFGPGTRLTVL.

The chain is built from TRBV10-1 and TRBJ1-2; D call uncertain. Germline assignment: CDR1 WNHNN and CDR2 SYGVQD (reference sequence). V lost 2 bases and J 4 bases, leaving 8 bases between the germline ends. The CDR3 contains 13 residues. The CDR3 bases are TGCGCCAGCAGTGAGGAACGGGGCTATGGCTACACCTTC. This sequence encodes CASSEERGYGYTF.

This rearrangement joins TRBV7-8 to TRBJ2-5, with 7 bases aligning to TRBD2. The CDR3 is 13 residues long. Unmatched junction bases numbered 4, after V lost 5 bases and J lost 4 bases. Germline-derived CDR1 and CDR2 are SGHVS and FQNEAQ. The CDR3 nucleotides are TGTGCCAGCAGCCCCGGACTAGGAGAGACCCAGTACTTC. Translated: CASSPGLGETQYF.

This rearrangement joins TRBV6-2 or TRBV6-3 to TRBJ2-5; D is uncertain. The CDR3 is 16 residues long. V lost 0 bases to trimming and J lost 1 base, with 12 bases between them. Germline V gene lookup returns CDR1 MNHEY and CDR2 SVGEGT. The CDR3, as DNA: TGTGCCAGCAGTTACTCTGAGTCGGCGGCCCAAGAGACCCAGTACTTC. Its translation: CASSYSESAAQETQYF.

The V gene is TRBV19, the J gene TRBJ1-4, with D possibly TRBD1 on 5 matching bases. The V and J ends lost 2 bases and 3 bases respectively, with 7 bases between them. CDR3 size: 14 residues. The V gene's germline CDR1 is LNHDA and CDR2 SQIVND (reference sequence). The DNA of the CDR3 is TGTGCCAGTAGTATACAGGGTCCTAATGAAAAACTGTTTTTT. Translation gives CASSIQGPNEKLFF.